These 17 T cell receptor beta chains came from one sample sequenced in a study of CD8 T cells in ankylosing spondylitis. TCRdb called the 5' RACE reads again in MiXCR, with one record for every CDR3 protein. The sample has roughly 130,000 distinct CDR3 sequences, roughly 13% seen once; the top ten hold about 3%. The sequenced sample was blood, either unsorted or a sorted T cell fraction (not recorded which). The receptors were sampled from a female donor with ankylosing spondylitis or in good health (not recorded which).

This clonotype was picked up a small number of times. This chain joins TRBV11-3 and TRBJ1-1; a weak D match, TRBD1 (5 bases). CDR1 and CDR2 (germline): SGHNT, YENEEA. The CDR3 length is 13 residues. Trimming removed 4 bases at V and 3 bases at J, with 9 bases between. As DNA, the CDR3 is TGTGCCAGCAGCTCATCGGGGGACACTGAAGCTTTCTTT. Protein: CASSSSGDTEAFF.

This clonotype was seen ten or more times. The V gene is TRBV20-1, the J gene TRBJ2-1, with D maybe TRBD1 (5 bases). Per germline, CDR1 DFQATT and CDR2 SNEGSKA (reference sequence). The CDR3 runs 16 residues. The germline V and J ends were trimmed by 1 base and 1 base, with 14 bases remaining between them. CDR3 nucleotides: TGCAGTGCTAGAGTGGACACGAGTAGATCCTACAATGAGCAGTTCTTC. It specifies CSARVDTSRSYNEQFF.

This clonotype was recorded many times. The chain has TRBV24-1 and TRBJ2-4; 12 positions match TRBD1. The germline V gene encodes CDR1 KGHDR and CDR2 SFDVKD. The CDR3 has 17 residues. The V and J ends lost 2 bases and 6 bases, in that order; junction bases with no gene match: 7. CDR3 coding DNA: TGTGCCACCAGTGATTCCGGGACAGGGGGCCATGGAAACATTCAGTACTTC. It is translated as CATSDSGTGGHGNIQYF.

This clonotype was found many times. V gene TRBV28 combines with J gene TRBJ2-7; D uncertain. The CDR3 is made up of 14 amino acids. Trimming pared 1 base from V and 1 base from J, leaving 8 bases between. Germline CDR1 MDHEN, CDR2 SYDVKM. CDR3: CASSLSDRSYEQYF. DNA for the CDR3: TGTGCCAGCAGTTTATCAGACCGTTCCTACGAGCAGTACTTC.

This clonotype was counted ten times or more. The gene calls are TRBV10-3 and TRBJ2-7, with 7 bases matching TRBD1. Per the germline V gene, CDR1 is ENHRY and CDR2 is SYGVKD. The length of the CDR3 is 15 residues. The trim removed 3 bases at V and 4 bases at J, leaving 9 bases unmatched. The DNA for the CDR3 is TGTGCCATCAGTGATCCCGGGACAGCCGAATACGAGCAGTACTTC. This translates into CAISDPGTAEYEQYF.

The chain couples TRBV5-1 to TRBJ1-4, with TRBD1 identical over 9 bases. V lost 1 base to trimming and J lost 0 bases; unmatched junction nucleotides: 4. The germline CDR1 and CDR2 sequences are SGHRS and YFSETQ. There are 17 residues in the CDR3. The CDR3 DNA reads as TGCGCCAGCAGCTTGACAGGGGGCGCAGCAACTAATGAAAAACTGTTTTTT. Translating it yields CASSLTGGAATNEKLFF. Using reference TRBV5-1 and TRBJ1-4 for the parts outside the CDR3, the full variable domain is KAGVTQTPRYLIKTRGQQVTLSCSPISGHRSVSWYQQTPGQGLQFLFEYFSETQRNKGNFPGRFSGRQFSNSRSEMNVSTLELGDSALYLCASSLTGGAATNEKLFFGSGTQLSVL.

This clonotype was seen repeatedly, ten times or more. V and J are TRBV5-1 and TRBJ1-2; 9 bases fit TRBD1. Germline V gives CDR1 SGHRS, CDR2 YFSETQ. The CDR3 is made up of 14 amino acids. V was clipped by 4 bases and J by 5 bases; unmatched bases: 6. The CDR3 DNA sequence: TGCGCCAGCAGCGGGGGACAGGGTGAATATGGCTACACCTTC. Protein: CASSGGQGEYGYTF.

Only a few counts were recorded for this clonotype. V gene TRBV20-1 combines with J gene TRBJ1-1, with a tentative D call TRBD1 (5 bases). Germline loops: CDR1 DFQATT, CDR2 SNEGSKA (reference sequence). The CDR3 length is 10 residues. V gave up 3 bases and J gave up 10 bases, with 9 bases separating them. As DNA, the CDR3 is TGCAGTGCTAGGGGGCAGCGAGCTTTCTTT. This gives the protein CSARGQRAFF.

A note on this clonotype: At one of its ends the junction is not consistent with the germline gene, which may arise from a read error. The chain employs TRBV29-1 and TRBJ2-1, with TRBD2 identical over 7 bases. This CDR3 is built from 16 residues. Germline loops: CDR1 SQVTM, CDR2 ANQGSEA. For the CDR3, the DNA is TGCAGCGTCCTATATGGGGGGGTTACCTCCCACAATGAGCAGTTCTTC. It yields the protein CSVLYGGVTSHNEQFF.

This clonotype occurred many times. The CDR3 DNA sequence: TGTGCCAGCAGAGAAACAGGGAGCCACGAGCAGTACTTC. Its translation is CASRETGSHEQYF. V usage is TRBV6-1 and J usage is TRBJ2-7; TRBD1 might be the D (6 bases). The CDR3 sequence is 13 residues long. Germline V gene data show CDR1 as MNHNS and CDR2 as SASEGT. Trimming stripped 6 bases from V and 5 bases from J, with 14 bases between.

This clonotype was detected ten times or more. The genes are TRBV20-1 and TRBJ1-1; D is ambiguous. Per germline, CDR1 DFQATT and CDR2 SNEGSKA (reference sequence). V was trimmed by 1 base and J by 1 base, leaving 7 bases between them. The CDR3 is 13 residues long. The CDR3 spells CSARADGNTEAFF. CDR3 in DNA: TGCAGTGCTAGAGCCGACGGGAACACTGAAGCTTTCTTT.

This clonotype was seen at least ten times. J is TRBJ1-1 and V is TRBV12-3 or TRBV12-4, with D perhaps TRBD1 (6 bases). The CDR3 is 13 amino acids. Trimming pared 11 bases from V and 4 bases from J, leaving 17 bases between. In DNA, the CDR3 is TGTGCCGTACAACAGGGTTATGTCACTGAAGCTTTCTTT. This gives the protein CAVQQGYVTEAFF.

This clonotype turned up a few times. The chain combines TRBV2 with TRBJ2-7; 11 bases are a match to TRBD2. The germline gives CDR1 SNHLY, CDR2 FYNNEI. The CDR3 contains 15 residues. The J segment lost 2 bases and the V segment lost 2 bases, leaving 2 bases of the junction unmatched. As DNA, the CDR3 is TGTGCCAGCAGTGAACATAGCGGGGGGGCCTACGAGCAGTACTTC. As protein: CASSEHSGGAYEQYF.

This clonotype was seen many times. The chain links TRBV7-9 to TRBJ2-7, with 11 bases lining up with TRBD2. Germline V gives CDR1 SEHNR, CDR2 FQNEAQ (reference sequence). The CDR3 is made up of 15 amino acids. V shed 4 bases and J 2 bases; nucleotides not matched to a gene: 4. CDR3 nucleotides: TGTGCCAGCAGCTCACTAGCGGGGGTTACCTACGAGCAGTACTTC. Translating it yields CASSSLAGVTYEQYF.

The chain links TRBV20-1 to TRBJ1-4; tentative D call: TRBD1 (5 bases). This CDR3 comprises 15 residues. The ends were cut back, 2 bases at V and 7 bases at J, with 17 bases in the middle. Germline CDR1 and CDR2: DFQATT and SNEGSKA (reference sequence). The CDR3 DNA reads as TGCAGTGCTAGAAGGGGCCTTAACGGCGGTGAAAAACTGTTTTTT. The encoded protein is CSARRGLNGGEKLFF.

This chain uses TRBV20-1 with TRBJ2-3; D tentatively reads TRBD1 or TRBD2 (5 bases each). Germline V gene sequence: CDR1 DFQATT, CDR2 SNEGSKA (reference sequence). CDR3 length: 14 amino acids. V was clipped by 3 bases and J by 2 bases, with 12 bases between them. This CDR3 reads CSASLGRPTDTQYF. CDR3 DNA: TGCAGTGCTAGCTTGGGACGACCCACAGATACGCAGTATTTT.

This clonotype was counted ten times or more. The chain carries TRBV7-9 and TRBJ2-7; no reliable D call. The CDR3 runs 13 residues. In germline, CDR1 is SEHNR, CDR2 FQNEAQ (reference sequence). Trimming took off 1 base at V and 4 bases at J, with 8 bases between the two ends. The CDR3 region has the DNA TGTGCCAGCAGCTTAGGACGGACGTACGAGCAGTACTTC. Translating it yields CASSLGRTYEQYF. The entire variable domain, with the rest obtained from reference TRBV7-9 and TRBJ2-7, is as follows: DTGVSQNPRHKITKRGQNVTFRCDPISEHNRLYWYRQTLGQGPEFLTYFQNEAQLEKSRLLSDRFSAERPKGSFSTLEIQRTEQGDSAMYLCASSLGRTYEQYFGPGTRLTVT.